A selection of T cell receptor beta chains follows, all from one sample in a study of T cell changes during pregnancy in multiple sclerosis. Method: immunoSEQ multiplex PCR; TCRdb's copy keeps in-frame clones and lacks some. The sample carries over 90,000 clones, just over 90% recorded once. This material consisted of peripheral blood, taken in the second trimester of pregnancy. Receptor source: a female donor in good health, enrolled as a control in a pregnancy study. Both conserved end residues are part of each CDR3. A D gene is named only where the DNA matches it firmly. Clone size is given for some rows only: seen once, a few or many times, or a class if the clone is expanded.

CASKDPGILADTQYF TGTGCCAGTAAAGATCCAGGCATCCTTGCAGATACGCAGTATTTT TRBJ2-3 - TRBV19 -
CASSFESGGYNEQFF TGTGCCAGCAGTTTTGAGTCAGGGGGGTACAATGAGCAGTTCTTC TRBJ2-1 - TRBV6-1 -
CASSFSGSTDTQYF TGTGCCAGCAGCTTTAGCGGGAGCACAGATACGCAGTATTTT TRBJ2-3 TRBD2 TRBV7-7 -
CASSYEGISGSPLHF TGTGCCAGCAGTTACGAAGGGATAAGCGGCTCACCCCTCCACTTT TRBJ1-6 - TRBV6-5 -
CASRRTGRDTEAFF TGTGCCAGCAGGCGTACAGGGCGGGACACTGAAGCTTTCTTT TRBJ1-1 - TRBV7-9 -
CASSYRGPGGELFF TGTGCCAGCAGCTACAGGGGGCCGGGCGGGGAGCTGTTTTTT TRBJ2-2 TRBD1 TRBV7-7 -
CASSIQRGLGTSYEQYF TGTGCCAGCAGCATACAAAGGGGGCTGGGGACTTCCTACGAGCAGTACTTC TRBJ2-7 - TRBV5-8 -
CAWFPGQFF TGTGCCTGGTTTCCGGGGCAGTTCTTC TRBJ2-1 - TRBV30 once
CATSSYTDRAQPQHF TGTGCCACCAGCAGTTACACCGACAGGGCTCAGCCCCAGCATTTT TRBJ1-5 TRBD1 TRBV15 once
CASSETPRGGMNTGELFF TGTGCCAGCAGTGAAACCCCCCGCGGCGGGATGAACACCGGGGAGCTGTTTTTT TRBJ2-2 - TRBV2 -
CASSSPRDSGANVLTF TGCGCCAGCAGCTCACCCAGGGACTCTGGGGCCAACGTCCTGACTTTC TRBJ2-6 - TRBV5-1 -
CASSMSPGTGEAYGYTF TGTGCCAGTAGTATGTCGCCCGGGACAGGGGAGGCCTATGGCTACACCTTC TRBJ1-2 TRBD1 TRBV19 -
CASSSEGASSYEQYF TGTGCCAGCAGCTCCGAGGGGGCAAGCTCCTACGAGCAGTACTTC TRBJ2-7 TRBD1 TRBV6-1 -
CATQESGGEKTQYF TGTGCCACCCAAGAGAGCGGGGGGGAAAAGACCCAGTACTTC TRBJ2-5 TRBD2 TRBV19 once
CASTSGASGRAGNEQFF TGCGCCAGCACCTCTGGAGCTAGCGGGAGGGCCGGGAATGAGCAGTTCTTC TRBJ2-1 TRBD2 TRBV4-1 once
CASSLGAGAYEQYF TGCGCCAGCAGCCTCGGAGCAGGGGCGTACGAGCAGTACTTC TRBJ2-7 - TRBV4-1 -
CASSLRGTGEGVYGYTF TGCGCCAGCAGCCTAAGAGGGACAGGGGAGGGGGTCTATGGCTACACCTTC TRBJ1-2 TRBD1 TRBV4-1 -
CSVNHPGQSGYTF TGCAGCGTGAACCATCCGGGACAGTCGGGCTACACCTTC TRBJ1-2 TRBD1 TRBV29-1 -
CASSLDRGQAKNIQYF TGTGCCAGCAGCTTAGACAGGGGGCAAGCCAAAAACATTCAGTACTTC TRBJ2-4 TRBD1 TRBV7-8 -
CASSFGTDYEQYF TGTGCCAGCAGTTTTGGGACAGACTACGAGCAGTACTTC TRBJ2-7 TRBD1 TRBV27 -
CASSFGGNRNTGELFF TGTGCCAGCAGCTTCGGGGGAAATCGGAACACCGGGGAGCTGTTTTTT TRBJ2-2 - TRBV11-3 -
CASSSAQAGGREKETQYF TGCGCCAGCAGCTCCGCTCAAGCGGGGGGAAGGGAGAAAGAGACCCAGTACTTC TRBJ2-5 TRBD2 TRBV5-1 -
CASSQAGGNTGELFF TGCGCCAGCAGCCAAGCGGGGGGGAACACCGGGGAGCTGTTTTTT TRBJ2-2 TRBD2 TRBV4-1 -
CATSRELPPYNEQFF TGTGCCACCAGCAGAGAACTACCTCCCTACAATGAGCAGTTCTTC TRBJ2-1 - TRBV15 -
CASSDPGQGYLEPAGNTIYF TGTGCCAGCAGTGATCCGGGACAGGGATACCTAGAGCCCGCTGGAAACACCATATATTTT TRBJ1-3 TRBD1 TRBV6-1 -
CASSPSGSTDTQYF TGTGCCAGCAGTCCTAGCGGGAGTACAGATACGCAGTATTTT TRBJ2-3 TRBD2 TRBV28 -
CASSFGGQGLNQPQHF TGTGCCAGCAGTTTCGGAGGGCAGGGCCTCAATCAGCCCCAGCATTTT TRBJ1-5 - TRBV28 -
CASSLGGGGNQPQHF TGTGCCAGCAGTTTGGGAGGCGGGGGCAATCAGCCCCAGCATTTT TRBJ1-5 - TRBV28 -
CASSPRGGQRGNSPLHF TGCGCCAGCAGCCCCCGCGGGGGCCAACGGGGTAATTCACCCCTCCACTTT TRBJ1-6 - TRBV4-3 once
CASLLGGRVDTGELFF TGTGCCAGTCTTCTCGGCGGCAGGGTGGACACCGGGGAGCTGTTTTTT TRBJ2-2 - TRBV19 once
CASSFAGFGGYTF TGTGCCAGCAGTTTCGCAGGGTTCGGTGGCTACACCTTC TRBJ1-2 - TRBV27 -
CASRTTLPGQGFGANTEAFF TGTGCCAGTAGAACCACTCTGCCGGGACAGGGGTTCGGGGCGAACACTGAAGCTTTCTTT TRBJ1-1 TRBD1 TRBV19 -
CASSISGEDTQYF TGTGCCAGTAGTATATCGGGGGAAGATACGCAGTATTTT TRBJ2-3 - TRBV19 once
CASSAIAGGSNEQFF TGTGCCAGCAGCGCAATAGCGGGAGGCTCTAATGAGCAGTTCTTC TRBJ2-1 TRBD2 TRBV7-9 -
CASSLRDRALGGYTF TGTGCCAGCAGCTTGAGGGACAGGGCTCTTGGTGGCTACACCTTC TRBJ1-2 TRBD1 TRBV5-6 -
CASSVGTGKDGYTF TGTGCCAGCAGTGTCGGGACAGGGAAGGATGGCTACACCTTC TRBJ1-2 TRBD1 TRBV6-4 -